This is a list of T cell receptor beta chains from one sample in a study of blood T cell repertoires in COVID-19. The data were produced by immunoSEQ multiplex PCR, yet TCRdb's version contains in-frame clones alone and is incomplete. Of some 150,000 clones listed, roughly nine tenths are singletons. Sequencing was performed on peripheral blood. The receptors stem from a woman aged 55-70 years with active COVID-19. CDR3s include the opening cysteine and the closing phenylalanine or tryptophan. A D gene is named only where the DNA matches it firmly. Expanded clones are given a class, and other clones once, few, many or no size at all.

abundance	v_gene	d_gene	j_gene	CDR3nt	CDR3aa
few	TRBV7-2	-	TRBJ1-1	TGTGCCAGCAGCTTAGTGACAGCGAACACTGAAGCTTTCTTT	CASSLVTANTEAFF
-	TRBV29-1	TRBD1	TRBJ2-3	TGCAGCGTTGGGGGGGACAGGGGCACAGATACGCAGTATTTT	CSVGGDRGTDTQYF
-	TRBV4-3	TRBD1	TRBJ2-7	TGCGCCAGCAGCCAAGATATCACAGGGGGCTCCTACGAGCAGTACTTC	CASSQDITGGSYEQYF
-	TRBV15	TRBD2	TRBJ2-1	TGTGCCACCAGGCTAGCGGGAGGGCCAGGGAACAATGAGCAGTTCTTC	CATRLAGGPGNNEQFF
-	TRBV30	-	TRBJ1-6	TGTGCCTGGAGCCCCCAGGCTAGTACTAGTTCACCCCTCCACTTT	CAWSPQASTSSPLHF
-	TRBV25-1	TRBD2	TRBJ2-7	TGTGCCAGCAGTAGCGCTAGCGGGAACATCTACGAGCAGTACTTC	CASSSASGNIYEQYF
-	TRBV13	-	TRBJ2-7	TGTGCCAGCAGCTCCCTAGGACAACTTGGGGTCTACGAGCAGTACTTC	CASSSLGQLGVYEQYF
once	TRBV7-2	-	TRBJ1-5	TGTGCCAGCAGCTTAGGCAGGGGCCCAAGGCAGCCCCAGCATTTT	CASSLGRGPRQPQHF
-	TRBV11-2	-	TRBJ1-2	TGTGCCAGCAGCTCATCCCGGTACTATGGCTACACCTTC	CASSSSRYYGYTF
-	TRBV7-2	TRBD2	TRBJ2-2	TGTGCCAGCAGCACAGCGGGAGTAATCTCTGCCGGGGAGCTGTTTTTT	CASSTAGVISAGELFF
-	TRBV7-9	-	TRBJ1-1	TGTGCCAGCACCGAGGGGGGGTATGCTTTCTTT	CASTEGGYAFF
-	TRBV6-5	TRBD1	TRBJ2-7	TGTGCCAGCCGAAACCGAGGGACAGGAATAGACGAGCAGTACTTC	CASRNRGTGIDEQYF
-	TRBV19	TRBD1	TRBJ2-7	TGTGCCAGTAGAACGACAGGGGCGCTCTACGAGCAGTACTTC	CASRTTGALYEQYF
-	TRBV2	TRBD1	TRBJ2-3	TGTGCCAGCAGGTTCCTGCCGGGACAGGGAGTCGATACGCAGTATTTT	CASRFLPGQGVDTQYF
-	TRBV4-3	TRBD2	TRBJ2-3	TGCGCCAGCAGCCAAGGCGGGAGCCCGTCATTGAAGACGCAGTATTTT	CASSQGGSPSLKTQYF
once	TRBV27	TRBD1	TRBJ2-7	TGTGCCAGCAGTAAGACAGGGGCTTTTGGCGAGCAGTACTTC	CASSKTGAFGEQYF
-	TRBV21-1	-	TRBJ1-1	TGTGCCAGCAGCAAGGGACAGGGACGCACTGAAGCTTTCTTT	CASSKGQGRTEAFF
-	TRBV19	-	TRBJ2-2	TGTGCCAGTAGTATCTCGCCAATAGCGGCTACCGGGGAGCTGTTTTTT	CASSISPIAATGELFF
-	TRBV2	TRBD1	TRBJ1-5	TGTGCCAGCAGAGACAGGAACAGGGGAAGCGAGCCCCAGCATTTT	CASRDRNRGSEPQHF
-	TRBV7-2	TRBD1	TRBJ2-7	TGTGCCAGCAGCCTCCACAGGGGACCCTACGAGCAGTACTTC	CASSLHRGPYEQYF
few	TRBV7-2	-	TRBJ1-1	TGTGCCAGCAGCGGAGGGCTTGCCTGGGCTTTCTTT	CASSGGLAWAFF
-	TRBV28	-	TRBJ1-2	TGTGCCAGCAGTCCCCTCGGGTTAGACGCCGGGAGGGACTATGGCTACACCTTC	CASSPLGLDAGRDYGYTF
-	TRBV4-3	TRBD1	TRBJ2-4	TGCGCCAGCAGCCCGTCGGCCCTGCTGACAGGGGGTAAAAACATTCAGTACTTC	CASSPSALLTGGKNIQYF
-	TRBV10-3	TRBD1	TRBJ1-4	TGTGCCATCAGTGAGTCTTTGGGACAGGGGGAAAAACTGTTTTTT	CAISESLGQGEKLFF
-	TRBV19	TRBD2	TRBJ2-4	TGTGCCAGTAGTGACACCGGGACTAGCGTCATTCAGTACTTC	CASSDTGTSVIQYF
-	TRBV11-2	-	TRBJ1-3	TGTGCCAGCAGCTTAATTGTACCCAGGTACGCTGGCTCTGGAAACACCATATATTTT	CASSLIVPRYAGSGNTIYF
-	TRBV27	TRBD1	TRBJ2-7	TGTGCCAGCAGTCCTTCCGTTGGGGACAGCTCCTACGAGCAGTACTTC	CASSPSVGDSSYEQYF
-	TRBV27	TRBD1	TRBJ2-5	TGTGCCAGCAGTTTCTCGGGACAGAAAGAGACCCAGTACTTC	CASSFSGQKETQYF
once	TRBV7-3	-	TRBJ2-2	TGTGCCAGCAGCTTTAGCGGAACGAACACCGGGGAGCTGTTTTTT	CASSFSGTNTGELFF
-	TRBV11-3	TRBD1	TRBJ2-7	TGTGCCAGCAGCGTGGGACAGGGGGATCGGCAGTACTTC	CASSVGQGDRQYF
-	TRBV28	TRBD1	TRBJ2-5	TGTGCCAGCAGTTCCTACTGGACAGGGGACCAAGAGACCCAGTACTTC	CASSSYWTGDQETQYF
-	TRBV5-1	TRBD1	TRBJ2-7	TGCGCCAGCAGCTTGGGAGTCTGGACAGGGACCGAGCAGTACTTC	CASSLGVWTGTEQYF
-	TRBV7-5	-	TRBJ2-1	TGTGTCAGAAGCGTTCCACAGGGGGCGCGTTACAATGAGCAGTTCTTC	CVRSVPQGARYNEQFF
-	TRBV7-9	-	TRBJ1-6	TGTGCCAGCAGCCTCACAGGGAGCTCCTATAATTCACCCCTCCACTTT	CASSLTGSSYNSPLHF
-	TRBV28	TRBD2	TRBJ2-4	TGTGCCAGCCAAGGGGCGGGAGGGCCTGGAAACATTCAGTACTTC	CASQGAGGPGNIQYF
-	TRBV24-1	TRBD1	TRBJ1-4	TGTGCCACCAGTGCCCCGGGACAGCGGAATGAAAAACTGTTTTTT	CATSAPGQRNEKLFF
-	TRBV4-2	TRBD2	TRBJ2-2	TGTGCCAGCAGCCCTAGCGGGATCAACACCGGGGAGCTGTTTTTT	CASSPSGINTGELFF
-	TRBV7-2	TRBD1	TRBJ2-1	TGTGCCAGCAGCCCGGGACAGGGGTTAAATGAGCAGTTCTTC	CASSPGQGLNEQFF
-	TRBV9	TRBD2	TRBJ2-1	TGTGCCAGCAGCGAGTCTAGCGGGAGGGCCCCTAACAATGAGCAGTTCTTC	CASSESSGRAPNNEQFF
-	TRBV12-3/TRBV12-4	TRBD2	TRBJ2-3	TGTGCCAGCAGGGTAGCGGGTACGCAGTATTTT	CASRVAGTQYF
-	TRBV29-1	-	TRBJ1-2	TGCAGCGTTGAATATTCCTACTATGGCTACACCTTC	CSVEYSYYGYTF
-	TRBV29-1	TRBD2	TRBJ2-1	TGCAGCGTTGCTGGGGGGAGGGGATCCTACAATGAGCAGTTCTTC	CSVAGGRGSYNEQFF
-	TRBV12-3/TRBV12-4	-	TRBJ1-5	TGTGCCAGCAGAAAGACACCGAATCAGCCCCAGCATTTT	CASRKTPNQPQHF
-	TRBV28	TRBD2	TRBJ2-6	TGTGCCAGCAGGATGACTAGCGGACGATACCTCTCTGGGGCCAACGTCCTGACTTTC	CASRMTSGRYLSGANVLTF
once	TRBV28	-	TRBJ1-1	TGTGCCAGCAGTTCCCGCGGGGGGGGGAACACTGAAGCTTTCTTT	CASSSRGGGNTEAFF
-	TRBV27	-	TRBJ1-6	TGTGCCAGCAGCTCAAGGGAGACTTCACCCCTCCACTTT	CASSSRETSPLHF
-	TRBV7-9	-	TRBJ1-1	TGTGCCAGCAGCTTAGTAGCGGTGAACACTGAAGCTTTCTTT	CASSLVAVNTEAFF
-	TRBV19	TRBD1	TRBJ2-1	TGTGCCAGTAGTATTGGTGACAGGGTCCTCTACAATGAGCAGTTCTTC	CASSIGDRVLYNEQFF
-	TRBV7-2	-	TRBJ1-6	TGTGCCAGCAGCTTCCCCACAAAATCACCCCTCCACTTT	CASSFPTKSPLHF
once	TRBV7-2	-	TRBJ2-7	TGTGCCAGCAGCTTAGGGGCGATCAGCTCCTACGAGCAGTACTTC	CASSLGAISSYEQYF
-	TRBV6-6	-	TRBJ2-6	TGTGCCAGCAGTTACGGGGGGTCTGGGGCCAACGTCCTGACTTTC	CASSYGGSGANVLTF